One and the same sample provided the 24 T cell receptor beta chains below, sequenced in a study of glioma-infiltrating T cells after dendritic cell vaccination. Sequenced by immunoSEQ multiplex PCR; TCRdb stores in-frame clones only, minus some. The table has tens of thousands of clones, over 75% seen once. As for time point: after dendritic cell vaccination, including at tumor progression/relapse. Specimen: blood, collected after dendritic cell vaccination. These receptors were obtained from a human donor with glioblastoma.

The rearrangement joins TRBV5-1 to TRBJ2-7, with 10 bases matching TRBD1. Germline-derived CDR1 and CDR2 are SGHRS and YFSETQ. This CDR3 is built from 15 residues. The J segment lost 4 bases and the V segment lost 3 bases, leaving 7 bases of the junction unmatched. The CDR3 spells CASSYLGTGDYEQYF. The CDR3 nucleotides are TGCGCCAGCAGCTACCTCGGGACAGGGGATTACGAGCAGTACTTC.

This clone was detected only a few times. This chain connects TRBV19 to TRBJ1-6; D is undetermined. CDR1 is LNHDA, CDR2 SQIVND, per germline (reference sequence). The CDR3 has 10 amino acids. Trimming stripped 6 bases from V and 16 bases from J, with 10 bases between. The CDR3 loop is CASRNGKLHF. The CDR3 coding sequence is TGTGCCAGTAGAAACGGTAAACTCCACTTT.

This clone was counted between two and nine times. This chain connects TRBV29-1 to TRBJ1-1, with a weak D call TRBD1 (6 bases). Germline-derived CDR1 and CDR2 are SQVTM and ANQGSEA. Trimming stripped 5 bases from V and 1 base from J, with 8 bases between. The CDR3 extends over 12 amino acids. The CDR3 nucleotides are TGCAGCGTTAGCAGGGGGAACACTGAAGCTTTCTTT. This gives the protein CSVSRGNTEAFF.

The J gene is TRBJ2-3, the V gene TRBV2; tentative D call: TRBD2 (7 bases). Trimming stripped 0 bases from V and 4 bases from J, with 11 bases between. This CDR3 has 15 amino acids. Germline V gives CDR1 SNHLY, CDR2 FYNNEI. The CDR3 nucleotides read TGTGCCAGCAGTGAAGCGGGGGGGCTGGCAGATACGCAGTATTTT. Translating it yields CASSEAGGLADTQYF.

The chain is built from TRBV5-1 and TRBJ2-1, with TRBD2 as a possible D gene (5 bases). CDR3 size: 13 residues. Per the germline V gene, CDR1 is SGHRS and CDR2 is YFSETQ. V gave up 2 bases and J gave up 6 bases, with 9 bases separating them. CDR3 region: CASSFNAGNEQFF. The CDR3 coding sequence is TGCGCCAGCAGCTTTAATGCGGGCAATGAGCAGTTCTTC.

The gene calls are TRBV5-6 and TRBJ2-7; TRBD1 aligns across 9 bases. The germline gives CDR1 SGHDT, CDR2 YYEEEE. The J segment lost 2 bases and the V segment lost 2 bases, leaving 2 bases of the junction unmatched. The CDR3 runs to 14 residues. For the CDR3, the DNA is TGTGCCAGCAGCTTCGGGACAGGGACCTACGAGCAGTACTTC. Translating it yields CASSFGTGTYEQYF.

The V and J genes are TRBV11-2 and TRBJ2-3; D ambiguous. Trimming stripped 0 bases from V and 4 bases from J, with 11 bases between. From germline, CDR1 is SGHAT and CDR2 FQNNGV. This CDR3 has 15 amino acids. CDR3 residues: CASSLDRVPPDTQYF. The CDR3 DNA reads TGTGCCAGCAGCTTAGATCGCGTCCCCCCAGATACGCAGTATTTT.

This chain joins TRBV18 and TRBJ1-4, with 7 bases fitting TRBD1. The germline V gene encodes CDR1 KGHSH and CDR2 LQKENI. V was pared by 6 bases and J by 4 bases, with 2 bases of the junction left unmatched. The CDR3 is 13 residues long. This CDR3 reads CASSGQLNEKLFF. The CDR3 DNA follows: TGTGCCAGCTCGGGACAGCTTAATGAAAAACTGTTTTTT. The complete variable domain, with remaining parts taken from reference TRBV18 and TRBJ1-4, reads NAGVMQNPRHLVRRRGQEARLRCSPMKGHSHVYWYRQLPEEGLKFMVYLQKENIIDESGMPKERFSAEFPKEGPSILRIQQVVRGDSAAYFCASSGQLNEKLFFGSGTQLSVL.

The chain has TRBV5-1 and TRBJ1-2; TRBD1 matches 8 bases. This CDR3 region has 15 residues. Looked up from germline, CDR1 is SGHRS and CDR2 is YFSETQ. The junction had 10 bases not matched to a gene; V was cut back by 5 bases and J by 4 bases. Written as DNA, the CDR3 is TGCGCCAGCAGATATCAAGGACAGGGTGGCTATGGCTACACCTTC. It encodes CASRYQGQGGYGYTF.

The chain couples TRBV6-5 to TRBJ2-7; D might be TRBD2 (6 bases). The germline gives CDR1 MNHEY, CDR2 SVGAGI. The CDR3 is 14 amino acids. The ends were cut back, 4 bases at V and 1 base at J, with 11 bases in the middle. For the CDR3, the DNA is TGTGCCAGCAGTTTTGAAGCGGGTTCCTACGAGCAGTACTTC. It yields the protein CASSFEAGSYEQYF.

This sequence joins TRBV10-3 and TRBJ2-2, with 13 nucleotides matching TRBD2. V was pared by 4 bases and J by 5 bases, with 1 base of the junction left unmatched. The CDR3 spans 15 residues. CDR1 and CDR2 from the germline V gene are ENHRY and SYGVKD. Here the CDR3 reads CAISGGLAGTGELFF. The CDR3 nucleotides are TGTGCCATCAGTGGGGGACTAGCGGGGACCGGGGAGCTGTTTTTT.

This chain links TRBV6-5 with TRBJ1-2, with D possibly TRBD1 on 5 matching bases. The CDR3 totals 14 residues. Trimming left V 11 bases short and J 4 bases short, with 20 bases between. CDR1 is MNHEY and CDR2 is SVGAGI in the germline V gene. The CDR3 bases are TGTGCCGCATATCCCGGGGGGGGAGTCTATGGCTACACCTTC. Translation gives CAAYPGGGVYGYTF.

The rearrangement links TRBV19 to TRBJ1-6; 7 positions agree with TRBD1. The junction had 6 bases not matched to a gene; V was cut back by 7 bases and J by 3 bases. Germline CDR1 is LNHDA and CDR2 is SQIVND (reference sequence). The CDR3 consists of 15 residues. The CDR3 DNA reads as TGTGCCAGTACCGAGACAGGGATCTATAATTCACCCCTCCACTTT. Amino acid sequence: CASTETGIYNSPLHF.

In this sample, this clone turned up once. V gene TRBV5-1 combines with J gene TRBJ1-1, with D possibly being TRBD1 (5 bases). CDR1 and CDR2 from the germline V gene are SGHRS and YFSETQ. The length of the CDR3 is 14 residues. V was pared by 7 bases and J by 0 bases, with 13 bases between. The CDR3 coding sequence is TGCGCCAGCCGACCCTCAGGGATGAACACTGAAGCTTTCTTT. Translated, it gives CASRPSGMNTEAFF.

In nucleotides, the CDR3 is TGTGCCAGCAGCCCGAATTACAGGGGAGAGACCCAGTACTTC. Translated: CASSPNYRGETQYF. The V gene is TRBV9, the J gene TRBJ2-5; 7 bases map to TRBD1. V lost 4 bases, J lost 4 bases, and 7 bases stayed unmatched. From germline, CDR1 is SGDLS and CDR2 YYNGEE. The CDR3 length is 14 residues.

V gene TRBV2 combines with J gene TRBJ2-7; 10 bases agree with TRBD1. V shed 6 bases, J shed 7 bases, and the junction held 9 bases outside the gene matches. Germline values: CDR1 SNHLY, CDR2 FYNNEI. CDR3 size: 14 residues. The CDR3 bases are TGTGCCAGCAGGGTTCGACAGGGGGCTGGGGAGCAGTACTTC. This gives the protein CASRVRQGAGEQYF. The full variable domain, with the rest looked up from reference TRBV2 and TRBJ2-7, is EPEVTQTPSHQVTQMGQEVILRCVPISNHLYFYWYRQILGQKVEFLVSFYNNEISEKSEIFDDQFSVERPDGSNFTLKIRSTKLEDSAMYFCASRVRQGAGEQYFGPGTRLTVT.

CDR3 bases: TGTGCCAGCAGTGACGTCCAGCCCCAGCATTTT. Translating gives CASSDVQPQHF. This sequence joins TRBV6-1 and TRBJ1-5, with no clear D. Germline V gives CDR1 MNHNS, CDR2 SASEGT. This CDR3 comprises 11 residues. V was cut by 3 bases and J by 7 bases, with 4 bases left in between.

The CDR3 sequence: CASSLEGGLGAYEQYF. The CDR3 coding sequence is TGTGCCAGCAGCTTAGAGGGAGGCCTTGGCGCCTACGAGCAGTACTTC. The chain employs TRBV11-3 and TRBJ2-7; maybe TRBD2 (6 bases). This CDR3 has 16 residues. V was cut by 0 bases and J by 2 bases, with 14 bases left in between. Germline CDR1 and CDR2: SGHNT and YENEEA.

CDR3 bases: TGCAGCGTTGAAGGGGGACAGGGGTCGACAGATACGCAGTATTTT. It translates to CSVEGGQGSTDTQYF. The rearrangement uses TRBV29-1 and TRBJ2-3, with TRBD1 matching over 10 bases. The germline V gene has CDR1 SQVTM and CDR2 ANQGSEA. V dropped 1 base and J dropped 3; count of bases not matched to a gene: 4. The CDR3 has 15 residues.

The chain is built from TRBV6-4 and TRBJ2-1; possible D gene TRBD2, 5 bases. Germline V lookup: CDR1 MRHNA, CDR2 SNTAGT. The CDR3 runs 13 residues. Trimming stripped 3 bases from V and 12 bases from J, with 15 bases between. This CDR3 is CASSEASNYRQFF. The CDR3 DNA reads TGTGCCAGCAGTGAGGCTAGCAATTATCGGCAGTTCTTC.

The rearrangement links TRBV9 to TRBJ2-5; the D gene is possibly TRBD1 (6 bases). There are 14 residues in the CDR3. V was cut by 2 bases and J by 4 bases, with 12 bases left in between. Per the germline V gene, CDR1 is SGDLS and CDR2 is YYNGEE. CDR3 residues: CASSVTGRRETQYF. The DNA of the CDR3 is TGTGCCAGCAGCGTCACAGGGCGCCGAGAGACCCAGTACTTC.

The CDR3 reads CASSLRAGTDTQYF. CDR3 coding DNA: TGTGCCAGCAGCCTAAGAGCAGGTACAGATACGCAGTATTTT. The chain links TRBV16 to TRBJ2-3; D is unclear. The V gene's germline CDR1 is KGHSY and CDR2 FQNENV. V was clipped by 4 bases and J by 3 bases, with 11 bases between them. This CDR3 region has 14 residues.

The genes are TRBV19 and TRBJ1-1; 9 nucleotides match TRBD1. J gave up 11 bases and V 7 bases, and 11 bases lay outside the gene matches. The CDR3 runs to 13 residues. In germline, CDR1 is LNHDA, CDR2 SQIVND (reference sequence). The CDR3 DNA is TGTGCCAGTACTCCCAGGGGACAGGGACGGGCTTTCTTT. It specifies CASTPRGQGRAFF.

The J gene is TRBJ2-7, the V gene TRBV5-1; TRBD1 is a possible D gene (5 bases). V was clipped by 4 bases and J by 4 bases, with 12 bases between them. Germline-derived CDR1 and CDR2 are SGHRS and YFSETQ. There are 13 residues in the CDR3. CDR3 protein: CASSPPDSYEQYF. The CDR3 DNA follows: TGCGCCAGCAGCCCGCCAGACAGTTACGAGCAGTACTTC. The complete variable domain, with remaining parts taken from reference TRBV5-1 and TRBJ2-7, reads KAGVTQTPRYLIKTRGQQVTLSCSPISGHRSVSWYQQTPGQGLQFLFEYFSETQRNKGNFPGRFSGRQFSNSRSEMNVSTLELGDSALYLCASSPPDSYEQYFGPGTRLTVT.